The 21 T cell receptor beta chains given below trace back to one sample, sequenced in a study of cytomegalovirus exposure and HLA in healthy donors. PCR amplification relied on 60 Vbeta primers (plus 13 Jbeta primers). Profiling relied on immunoSEQ multiplex PCR, and the TCRdb table lists in-frame clones only, not all of them. The sample records 150,000 to 200,000 clones, 70% to 80% being singletons. The source material was PBMCs. These receptors originate from a man between 25 and 39 years old in good health and CMV-seronegative.

The chain couples TRBV6-1 to TRBJ2-7, with a possible D match to TRBD2 (5 bases). The CDR3 spans 14 residues. V was pared by 2 bases and J by 2 bases, with 10 bases between. The germline V gene encodes CDR1 MNHNS and CDR2 SASEGT. This chain's CDR3 is CASSEFGEPYEQYF. The CDR3 DNA follows: TGTGCCAGCAGTGAATTCGGGGAACCCTACGAGCAGTACTTC.

V and J are TRBV29-1 and TRBJ1-2, with D hard to call. Trimming removed 6 bases at V and 3 bases at J, with 11 bases between. Germline values: CDR1 SQVTM, CDR2 ANQGSEA. This CDR3 region has 12 residues. CDR3 residues: CSVNKGDYGYTF. For the CDR3, the DNA is TGCAGCGTAAACAAAGGAGACTATGGCTACACCTTC.

V gene TRBV6-6 combines with J gene TRBJ2-7; perhaps TRBD1 as D (5 bases). Germline V gene data show CDR1 as MNHNY and CDR2 as SVGAGI (reference sequence). The V end was cut by 5 bases, the J end by 3 bases, with 14 bases between. This CDR3 spans 14 amino acids. CDR3 nucleotides: TGTGCCAGCAGTCCCACCACAGGCATCTACGAGCAGTACTTC. It specifies CASSPTTGIYEQYF.

There are a few counts of this clone. In DNA form, the CDR3 reads TGTGCCAGCAGTTACTCTGCCAGCGGTGGCTACACCTTC. The encoded protein is CASSYSASGGYTF. The J gene is TRBJ1-2, the V gene TRBV6-5; D gene unclear. V was pared by 0 bases and J by 7 bases, with 9 bases between. Per the germline V gene, CDR1 is MNHEY and CDR2 is SVGAGI. This CDR3 is built from 13 residues.

The V call is TRBV5-1, the J call TRBJ2-2; a weak D match, TRBD1 (6 bases). The CDR3 has 18 residues. Trimming pared 3 bases from V and 0 bases from J, leaving 18 bases between. Germline CDR1 reads SGHRS; CDR2 reads YFSETQ. Here the CDR3 reads CASSSRPRTETNTGELFF. CDR3 DNA: TGCGCCAGCAGCTCACGCCCGCGGACAGAGACGAACACCGGGGAGCTGTTTTTT.

The rearrangement joins TRBV7-8 to TRBJ1-1; TRBD1 is a possible D gene (6 bases). Trimming pared 5 bases from V and 1 base from J, leaving 20 bases between. From germline, CDR1 is SGHVS and CDR2 FQNEAQ. CDR3 length: 17 residues. The CDR3 DNA follows: TGTGCCAGCAGCGCCTTAGACAGGCCCCTCTCGAACACTGAAGCTTTCTTT. This gives the protein CASSALDRPLSNTEAFF.

V usage is TRBV11-3 and J usage is TRBJ2-1, with TRBD2 matching over 12 bases. Trimming removed 5 bases from V and 7 bases from J; junction bases left unmatched: 6. The CDR3 is 15 amino acids. Germline V lookup: CDR1 SGHNT, CDR2 YENEEA. This CDR3 is CASSGGLAGWNEQFF. The CDR3 region has the DNA TGTGCCAGCAGCGGGGGACTAGCGGGTTGGAATGAGCAGTTCTTC.

V gene TRBV29-1 combines with J gene TRBJ1-1; D is perhaps TRBD1 (6 bases). V lost 4 bases to trimming and J lost 1 base, with 10 bases between them. CDR3 length equals 13 residues. Germline V gene lookup returns CDR1 SQVTM and CDR2 ANQGSEA. DNA of the CDR3: TGCAGCGTTGTCCAGGGGCGGAACACTGAAGCTTTCTTT. Its protein is CSVVQGRNTEAFF.

The CDR3 region is CASSWGLAGNEQYF. In nucleotides, the CDR3 is TGTGCCAGCAGTTGGGGACTAGCGGGAAACGAGCAGTACTTC. This chain links TRBV6-5 with TRBJ2-7, with 13 bases matching TRBD2. The CDR3 is 14 amino acids. V lost 4 bases to trimming and J lost 5 bases; unmatched junction nucleotides: 2. Germline V gene data show CDR1 as MNHEY and CDR2 as SVGAGI.

V gene TRBV9 combines with J gene TRBJ2-2; D not resolved. The V end was cut by 6 bases, the J end by 3 bases, with 18 bases between. Germline V lookup: CDR1 SGDLS, CDR2 YYNGEE. The CDR3 has 16 amino acids. The CDR3 DNA is TGTGCCAGCACGCGCGATGGCCTAGGATACACCGGGGAGCTGTTTTTT. This sequence encodes CASTRDGLGYTGELFF.

The chain recombines TRBV2 with TRBJ2-2; a weak D match, TRBD1 (5 bases). V was clipped by 0 bases and J by 5 bases, with 7 bases between them. Germline CDR1 and CDR2: SNHLY and FYNNEI. The CDR3 sequence is 14 residues long. The CDR3 nucleotides read TGTGCCAGCAGTGAAGCGGGGCTAACCGGGGAGCTGTTTTTT. This translates into CASSEAGLTGELFF.

This clone was seen a handful of times. V and J are TRBV5-1 and TRBJ2-1; TRBD2 matches at 9 bases. The CDR3 has 18 residues. The germline gives CDR1 SGHRS, CDR2 YFSETQ. V lost 4 bases to trimming and J lost 2 bases; unmatched junction nucleotides: 13. The CDR3 bases are TGCGCCAGCAGCCGCGACAGGAGACTAGCGGAAGCCTACAATGAGCAGTTCTTC. Its protein product is CASSRDRRLAEAYNEQFF.

This clone was seen only a few times. CDR3 in amino acids: CASSFGTGEYEQYF. Written as DNA, the CDR3 is TGTGCCAGTAGTTTTGGGACAGGGGAATACGAGCAGTACTTC. The J gene is TRBJ2-7, the V gene TRBV19, with 10 bases identical to TRBD1. This CDR3 has 14 amino acids. CDR1 and CDR2 (germline): LNHDA, SQIVND (reference sequence). Trimming at V came to 5 bases and at J to 4 bases, leaving 5 bases not matched to a gene. Filled out from reference TRBV19 and TRBJ2-7, the complete variable domain reads DGGITQSPKYLFRKEGQNVTLSCEQNLNHDAMYWYRQDPGQGLRLIYYSQIVNDFQKGDIAEGYSVSREKKESFPLTVTSAQKNPTAFYLCASSFGTGEYEQYFGPGTRLTVT.

CDR3 in amino acids: CASSLQGYNEQFF. The CDR3 DNA follows: TGTGCCAGCAGCCTGCAGGGGTACAATGAGCAGTTCTTC. The chain is built from TRBV28 and TRBJ2-1; TRBD1 might be the D (6 bases). Germline V CDR1 and CDR2: MDHEN, SYDVKM. The CDR3 is 13 amino acids. Trimming removed 6 bases at V and 4 bases at J, with 10 bases between.

A single count supports this clone. This chain joins TRBV5-5 and TRBJ1-1; D is unresolved. CDR1 and CDR2 from the germline V gene are SGHKS and YYEKEE (reference sequence). V lost 3 bases, J lost 11 bases, and 20 bases lay in between. The CDR3 consists of 14 residues. CDR3 loop: CASSSDSLGLGAFF. The DNA of the CDR3 is TGTGCCAGCAGCTCGGACTCACTTGGCCTGGGTGCTTTCTTT.

V usage is TRBV30 and J usage is TRBJ1-5; tentatively, D is TRBD1 (5 bases). Germline CDR1 GTSNPN, CDR2 SVGIG (reference sequence). The CDR3 is 14 amino acids. The germline V and J ends were trimmed by 5 bases and 4 bases, with 15 bases remaining between them. CDR3 region: CAWAGGRGNQPQHF. The DNA for the CDR3 is TGTGCCTGGGCGGGGGGTCGAGGGAATCAGCCCCAGCATTTT.

The V and J genes are TRBV7-8 and TRBJ2-5; 8 bases map to TRBD1. Germline V gene lookup returns CDR1 SGHVS and CDR2 FQNEAQ. Germline trimming cut 2 bases from V and 5 bases from J; bases unmatched to any gene: 10. This CDR3 is built from 16 residues. In nucleotides, the CDR3 is TGTGCCAGCAGCTTAAGGGTTGGGACAGGATTGGAGACCCAGTACTTC. Translated, it gives CASSLRVGTGLETQYF.

The chain joins TRBV5-1 to TRBJ2-1, with a possible D match to TRBD2 (6 bases). The V gene lost 4 bases and the J gene lost 2 bases, with 10 bases spanning the gap. Germline CDR1 SGHRS, CDR2 YFSETQ. The CDR3 sequence is 14 residues long. DNA of the CDR3: TGCGCCAGCAGCCGTAGCGGTGCCTACAATGAGCAGTTCTTC. It yields the protein CASSRSGAYNEQFF.

This clone came up a few times. The CDR3 reads CASSLGQGFAEQYF. DNA of the CDR3: TGTGCCAGCAGCCTCGGACAGGGGTTTGCCGAGCAGTACTTC. This chain joins TRBV14 and TRBJ2-7, with 9 bases identical to TRBD1. Looked up from germline, CDR1 is SGHDN and CDR2 is FVKESK. V was clipped by 4 bases and J by 6 bases; unmatched bases: 7. This CDR3 has 14 residues.

The chain combines TRBV19 with TRBJ2-1, with 7 bases matching TRBD1. V was pared by 1 base and J by 4 bases, with 10 bases of the junction left unmatched. The CDR3 runs 17 residues. CDR1 is LNHDA, CDR2 SQIVND, per germline (reference sequence). The CDR3 DNA is TGTGCCAGTAGTATAGGGATTGGGACAGCATATTACAATGAGCAGTTCTTC. This sequence encodes CASSIGIGTAYYNEQFF. The complete variable domain, with remaining parts taken from reference TRBV19 and TRBJ2-1, reads DGGITQSPKYLFRKEGQNVTLSCEQNLNHDAMYWYRQDPGQGLRLIYYSQIVNDFQKGDIAEGYSVSREKKESFPLTVTSAQKNPTAFYLCASSIGIGTAYYNEQFFGPGTRLTVL.

This clone was detected only a few times. The chain combines TRBV14 with TRBJ2-1; D is unclear. CDR3 length: 17 amino acids. Germline V CDR1 and CDR2: SGHDN, FVKESK. V shed 4 bases and J shed 3 bases, with 19 bases lying between them. The CDR3 is CASSPGSSRVLYNEQFF. CDR3 coding DNA: TGTGCCAGCAGCCCCGGGTCGTCCCGGGTTCTCTACAATGAGCAGTTCTTC.